This entry concerns a single T cell receptor (beta chain). The data belong to a study of blood T cell repertoires in COVID-19. Looking at the study overall: In each case, the material was cDNA or gDNA derived from T cells, B-cell-depleted T cells, or PBMCs.

In the original processing: Amplifying reference gene primers gave estimates of nucleated cell counts. TCRdb's copy holds only in-frame clones and misses some; the assay was immunoSEQ multiplex PCR. D and trimming come from the DNA, and the V and J calls and clone size come from that table. The profile shows a few hundred thousand clones, around 84% of them singletons. The CDR3 runs 19 residues. V lost 5 bases to trimming and J lost 4 bases, with 29 bases between them. Germline V gene lookup returns CDR1 SGHAT and CDR2 FQNNGV. The rearrangement joins TRBV11-2 to TRBJ1-1; TRBD1 is a possible D gene (5 bases). This clonotype was sampled from a woman aged 40 to 50 who had recovered from COVID-19. The specimen was peripheral blood. The CDR3 region has the DNA TGTGCCAGCAGCCGCACCACTTCGGCAGGGATCGGGTTGGCCACTGAAGCTTTCTTT. This gives the protein CASSRTTSAGIGLATEAFF.